This T cell receptor beta chain was recovered during a study of T cell responses to AZD1222 COVID-19 vaccine. TCRdb's copy holds only in-frame clones and misses some; the assay was immunoSEQ multiplex PCR. There are roughly 100,000 clones in the sample; 90% occur only once, and about 5% lies in the top ten. CDR3 length equals 12 residues. CDR1 is SGHRS, CDR2 YFSETQ, per germline. Between the trimmed V and J ends, which lost 0 bases and 10 bases, there was a span of 9 bases. The rearrangement links TRBV5-1 to TRBJ2-3; no firm D call. Sequenced here: peripheral blood, sampled on day 0 of AZD1222 vaccination. This TCR came from an adult in good health. CDR3 amino acids: CASSLGASAQYF. CDR3 nucleotide sequence: TGCGCCAGCAGCTTGGGGGCGAGTGCGCAGTATTTT.